These 32 T cell receptor beta chains were all obtained from the same sample, sequenced in a study of blood T cell repertoires in COVID-19. Sequencing was performed with immunoSEQ multiplex PCR; in TCRdb, only in-frame clones are kept and a portion is missing. The sample gives about 98,000 clones, about 80% of which show up once; roughly a quarter is in the top ten. Input material: peripheral blood. The receptors were gathered from a man between 65 and 85 years old with acute or convalescent COVID-19.

The chain employs TRBV6-5 and TRBJ1-2; TRBD1 matches 7 bases. The CDR3 covers 14 residues. Germline trimming cut 7 bases from V and 8 bases from J; bases unmatched to any gene: 13. Germline V lookup: CDR1 MNHEY, CDR2 SVGAGI. CDR3 bases: TGTGCCAGCATAGATATAGGGGGCGCGCAGGGCTACACCTTC. Amino acid sequence: CASIDIGGAQGYTF.

This clone was found a few times. The V call is TRBV6-5, the J call TRBJ2-3, with 7 nucleotides matching TRBD2. CDR1 is MNHEY, CDR2 SVGAGI, per germline. The CDR3 covers 15 residues. The V gene end was trimmed by 2 bases and the J gene end by 3 bases; junction bases not matched to a gene: 5. CDR3 protein: CASSYGGRGTDTQYF. In nucleotides, the CDR3 is TGTGCCAGCAGTTACGGCGGGAGAGGTACAGATACGCAGTATTTT.

The rearrangement uses TRBV10-3 and TRBJ2-7; 8 bases are a match to TRBD1. V trimming: 0 bases; J trimming: 6 bases; junction bases outside the gene matches: 4. This CDR3 contains 14 residues. CDR1 and CDR2 (germline): ENHRY, SYGVKD. The CDR3 sequence: CAISESSQGGEQYF. In DNA, the CDR3 is TGTGCCATCAGTGAGTCGTCACAGGGGGGCGAGCAGTACTTC.

V usage is TRBV19 and J usage is TRBJ2-5; D remains ambiguous. Trimming pared 6 bases from V and 4 bases from J, leaving 15 bases between. The germline gives CDR1 LNHDA, CDR2 SQIVND (reference sequence). The CDR3 is made up of 14 amino acids. The CDR3: CASRSSPNGETQYF. CDR3 nucleotide sequence: TGTGCCAGTAGAAGTAGTCCTAACGGAGAGACCCAGTACTTC.

The chain carries TRBV4-2 and TRBJ2-7; 10 nucleotides align to TRBD2. Germline V lookup: CDR1 LGHNA, CDR2 YNFKEQ. The CDR3 is 16 amino acids. V trimming: 0 bases; J trimming: 2 bases; junction bases outside the gene matches: 4. The CDR3 DNA follows: TGTGCCAGCAGCCAAGACACTAGCGGGGCTACCTACGAGCAGTACTTC. It codes for CASSQDTSGATYEQYF.

The V and J genes are TRBV28 and TRBJ1-2, with TRBD1 identical over 12 bases. There are 13 residues in the CDR3. Trimming took 6 bases from V and 7 from J; bases not matched to a gene: 3. Per the germline V gene, CDR1 is MDHEN and CDR2 is SYDVKM. The CDR3 loop reads CASSGTGGFGYTF. The CDR3 DNA reads as TGTGCCAGCAGCGGGACAGGGGGCTTTGGCTACACCTTC.

V and J are TRBV18 and TRBJ2-2, with 14 bases lining up with TRBD2. From germline, CDR1 is KGHSH and CDR2 LQKENI. The junction had 9 bases not matched to a gene; V was cut back by 2 bases and J by 1 base. The CDR3 is 20 residues long. Here the CDR3 reads CASSPWGTSGRSWNTGELFF. CDR3 in DNA: TGTGCCAGCTCACCATGGGGGACTAGCGGGAGAAGTTGGAACACCGGGGAGCTGTTTTTT.

This rearrangement joins TRBV2 to TRBJ2-5; 9 nucleotides align to TRBD2. Germline V gene lookup returns CDR1 SNHLY and CDR2 FYNNEI. This CDR3 is 15 amino acids long. Germline trimming cut 8 bases from V and 9 bases from J; bases unmatched to any gene: 16. CDR3 region: CASVSGTSIGGPQYF. The CDR3, as DNA: TGTGCCAGCGTATCCGGGACTAGCATTGGCGGGCCCCAGTACTTC.

The V call is TRBV14, the J call TRBJ1-2, with D perhaps TRBD1 (5 bases). This CDR3 is 17 amino acids long. V lost 5 bases, J lost 0 bases, and 19 bases lay in between. The germline V gene encodes CDR1 SGHDN and CDR2 FVKESK. The CDR3 loop is CASSYRDWGRSNYGYTF. The CDR3 DNA reads TGTGCCAGCAGCTACCGGGACTGGGGTCGGTCTAACTATGGCTACACCTTC.

The rearrangement links TRBV29-1 to TRBJ2-1; D is possibly TRBD2 (5 bases). V was shortened by 6 bases and J by 1 base, with 16 bases between the two germline ends. CDR1 is SQVTM, CDR2 ANQGSEA, per germline. The CDR3 is 15 residues long. This CDR3 is CSVPFGGFSYNEQFF. The CDR3 DNA reads TGCAGCGTCCCATTCGGCGGGTTTTCCTACAATGAGCAGTTCTTC.

The table lists this clone with many counts. This rearrangement joins TRBV27 to TRBJ2-3, with D tentatively TRBD2 (6 bases). Germline CDR1 MNHEY, CDR2 SMNVEV (reference sequence). The V end was cut by 1 base, the J end by 4 bases, with 9 bases between. The CDR3 is 14 residues long. The CDR3 region is CASSLWRGADTQYF. Here the CDR3 DNA reads TGTGCCAGCAGTTTATGGAGGGGAGCAGATACGCAGTATTTT.

The rearrangement joins TRBV9 to TRBJ2-5; 10 bases align to TRBD1. Losses at the gene ends were 4 bases for V and 5 bases for J; bases not matched to a gene: 5. Germline loops: CDR1 SGDLS, CDR2 YYNGEE. The CDR3 contains 14 residues. This CDR3 reads CASSFGQGGETQYF. CDR3 nucleotide sequence: TGTGCCAGCAGCTTTGGACAGGGGGGGGAGACCCAGTACTTC. Full variable domain (remainder filled in from reference TRBV9 and TRBJ2-5): DSGVTQTPKHLITATGQRVTLRCSPRSGDLSVYWYQQSLDQGLQFLIQYYNGEERAKGNILERFSAQQFPDLHSELNLSSLELGDSALYFCASSFGQGGETQYFGPGTRLLVL.

This sequence joins TRBV7-2 and TRBJ1-4; TRBD1 aligns across 7 bases. This CDR3 contains 15 residues. CDR1 and CDR2 (germline): SGHTA, FQGNSA. With V trimmed by 5 bases and J by 8 bases, 11 bases remained unmatched. The chain's CDR3 is CASSHSSGGGEKLFF. CDR3 sequence (DNA): TGTGCCAGCAGCCACTCCTCAGGGGGAGGCGAAAAACTGTTTTTT.

This clone was observed once. V is TRBV2 and J is TRBJ2-5, with D perhaps TRBD2 (6 bases). Germline-derived CDR1 and CDR2 are SNHLY and FYNNEI. The CDR3 totals 15 residues. The V gene lost 2 bases and the J gene lost 6 bases, with 16 bases spanning the gap. CDR3 sequence (DNA): TGTGCCAGCAGTGAATCGAGAGGAGGGTCTCAGACCCAGTACTTC. It translates to CASSESRGGSQTQYF.

This clone has a handful of counts. This chain links TRBV5-1 with TRBJ1-4; D is ambiguous. The V gene's germline CDR1 is SGHRS and CDR2 YFSETQ. This CDR3 has 14 amino acids. V was pared by 1 base and J by 4 bases, with 8 bases between. CDR3 loop: CASSLTRHNEKLFF. The CDR3 coding sequence is TGCGCCAGCAGCTTGACCAGGCATAATGAAAAACTGTTTTTT. The full variable domain, rest sourced from reference TRBV5-1 and TRBJ1-4, is KAGVTQTPRYLIKTRGQQVTLSCSPISGHRSVSWYQQTPGQGLQFLFEYFSETQRNKGNFPGRFSGRQFSNSRSEMNVSTLELGDSALYLCASSLTRHNEKLFFGSGTQLSVL.

The V call is TRBV10-3, the J call TRBJ2-1; 10 bases are shared with TRBD2. V shed 3 bases and J 0 bases; nucleotides not matched to a gene: 5. Germline CDR1 ENHRY, CDR2 SYGVKD. There are 17 residues in the CDR3. The DNA of the CDR3 is TGTGCCATCAGTGACCCTTCTAGCGGGAGCTCCTACAATGAGCAGTTCTTC. This encodes CAISDPSSGSSYNEQFF.

The genes are TRBV3-1 (or the pseudogene TRBV3-2) and TRBJ2-1; weak D call: TRBD2 (6 bases). CDR3 size: 14 residues. V shed 4 bases and J shed 8 bases, with 15 bases lying between them. Germline values: CDR1 LGHDT, CDR2 YNNKEL (reference sequence). The CDR3 region has the DNA TGTGCCAGCAGCCGGGACTTGAGAAGCCATGAGCAGTTCTTC. Translated: CASSRDLRSHEQFF.

V and J are TRBV28 and TRBJ1-1; D is ambiguous. Germline V gene sequence: CDR1 MDHEN, CDR2 SYDVKM. Trimming took 2 bases from V and 5 from J, leaving 9 bases between them. This CDR3 is 13 amino acids long. The CDR3 bases are TGTGCCAGCAGTTTAGGCAGGAGGACTGAAGCTTTCTTT. It specifies CASSLGRRTEAFF.

The chain uses TRBV5-1 and TRBJ2-7; weak D call: TRBD2 (5 bases). This CDR3 contains 14 residues. V was cut by 0 bases and J by 7 bases, with 14 bases left in between. Germline V lookup: CDR1 SGHRS, CDR2 YFSETQ. The CDR3 spells CASSLGTRVGEQYF. The CDR3 nucleotides are TGCGCCAGCAGCTTGGGAACTAGGGTAGGTGAGCAGTACTTC.

The J gene is TRBJ2-3, the V gene TRBV19; 8 bases align to TRBD2. Germline assignment: CDR1 LNHDA and CDR2 SQIVND (reference sequence). Trimming cost V 2 bases and J 0 bases; bases outside gene matches: 4. CDR3 length: 16 amino acids. The CDR3 is CASSIRPSGSTDTQYF. The CDR3 DNA reads as TGTGCCAGTAGTATAAGGCCTAGCGGGAGCACAGATACGCAGTATTTT. Full variable domain (outside the CDR3, taken from reference TRBV19 and TRBJ2-3): DGGITQSPKYLFRKEGQNVTLSCEQNLNHDAMYWYRQDPGQGLRLIYYSQIVNDFQKGDIAEGYSVSREKKESFPLTVTSAQKNPTAFYLCASSIRPSGSTDTQYFGPGTRLTVL.

This clone was seen only a few times. The chain joins TRBV3-1 (or the pseudogene TRBV3-2) to TRBJ1-2, with 7 bases identical to TRBD1. The CDR3 totals 15 residues. V lost 2 bases, J lost 5 bases, and 8 bases stayed unmatched. CDR1 and CDR2 (germline): LGHDT, YNNKEL (reference sequence). The CDR3: CASSQNRGRGYGYTF. The CDR3 bases are TGTGCCAGCAGCCAAAACAGGGGAAGAGGGTATGGCTACACCTTC.

This clone was observed a handful of times. The gene calls are TRBV4-1 and TRBJ1-1; D remains unclear. V dropped 4 bases and J dropped 4 bases, with 19 bases sitting between them. The CDR3 contains 16 residues. Germline CDR1 and CDR2: MGHRA and YSYEKL. As DNA, the CDR3 is TGCGCCAGCAGCCGGCCTAGACTGGTCTCGGGCACTGAAGCTTTCTTT. Protein sequence: CASSRPRLVSGTEAFF.

The gene calls are TRBV6-4 and TRBJ1-2; D is unresolved. The CDR3 runs to 19 residues. V was cut by 6 bases and J by 5 bases, with 31 bases left in between. CDR1 and CDR2 from the germline V gene are MRHNA and SNTAGT. The CDR3 sequence: CASSFRRRAGLRLRYGYTF. The CDR3, as DNA: TGTGCCAGCAGCTTCCGACGGAGGGCAGGACTCCGGCTTAGGTATGGCTACACCTTC.

CDR3 loop: CASSQVAIRTGQPQHF. CDR3 bases: TGTGCCAGCAGCCAAGTGGCAATTCGCACGGGTCAGCCCCAGCATTTT. The chain uses TRBV4-2 and TRBJ1-5; D is ambiguous. CDR3 length equals 16 residues. CDR1 and CDR2 from the germline V gene are LGHNA and YNFKEQ. Trimming pared 1 base from V and 6 bases from J, leaving 16 bases between.

This clone was seen ten or more times. The chain uses TRBV2 and TRBJ1-1; D is possibly TRBD1 (5 bases). The CDR3 is 14 amino acids. Trimming cost V 8 bases and J 3 bases, with 16 bases left between them. The germline gives CDR1 SNHLY, CDR2 FYNNEI. In DNA, the CDR3 is TGTGCCAGCTCTTCCCAGGAAGGGGACACTGAAGCTTTCTTT. Its translation is CASSSQEGDTEAFF. Looking up the rest from reference TRBV2 and TRBJ1-1 gives the full variable domain: EPEVTQTPSHQVTQMGQEVILRCVPISNHLYFYWYRQILGQKVEFLVSFYNNEISEKSEIFDDQFSVERPDGSNFTLKIRSTKLEDSAMYFCASSSQEGDTEAFFGQGTRLTVV.

The V gene is TRBV3-1 (or the pseudogene TRBV3-2), the J gene TRBJ1-2; D is perhaps TRBD1 (6 bases). Germline CDR1 and CDR2: LGHDT and YNNKEL (reference sequence). Between the trimmed V and J ends, which lost 4 bases and 7 bases, there was a span of 13 bases. The CDR3 consists of 13 residues. CDR3 DNA sequence: TGTGCCAGCAGCCTACAGGGTCCTGGTGGCTACACCTTC. This sequence encodes CASSLQGPGGYTF.

The rearrangement joins TRBV6-2 or TRBV6-3 to TRBJ2-4, with 9 bases fitting TRBD2. The CDR3 length is 17 residues. J was trimmed by 3 bases and V by 4 bases; bases with no gene match: 10. Germline assignment: CDR1 MNHEY and CDR2 SVGEGT. The CDR3 bases are TGTGCCAGCAGTTTCAAATTAGCGGGAGCGGACAAAAACATTCAGTACTTC. Residues: CASSFKLAGADKNIQYF.

The V and J genes are TRBV7-3 and TRBJ2-1, with D unclear. The V end was cut by 1 base, the J end by 7 bases, with 8 bases between. Germline V CDR1 and CDR2: SGHTA, FQGTGA. The CDR3 runs 13 residues. CDR3 residues: CASSLIFGNEQFF. DNA of the CDR3: TGTGCCAGCAGCTTAATTTTCGGGAATGAGCAGTTCTTC.

In this sample, this clone turned up once. The V gene is TRBV3-1 (or the pseudogene TRBV3-2), the J gene TRBJ2-5; D gene ambiguous. From germline, CDR1 is LGHDT and CDR2 YNNKEL (reference sequence). V was shortened by 5 bases and J by 5 bases, with 6 bases between the two germline ends. The CDR3 loop spans 11 amino acids. This CDR3 is CASSVLETQYF. CDR3 in DNA: TGTGCCAGCAGCGTTCTCGAGACCCAGTACTTC.

The chain recombines TRBV19 with TRBJ1-2; no clear D. V dropped 6 bases and J dropped 8 bases, with 13 bases sitting between them. The CDR3 sequence is 12 residues long. The germline gives CDR1 LNHDA, CDR2 SQIVND (reference sequence). The CDR3 sequence is CASSHLRNGYTF. The CDR3 nucleotides read TGTGCCAGTAGCCACCTCAGGAACGGCTACACCTTC.

The chain uses TRBV2 and TRBJ2-1; TRBD2 might be the D (6 bases). This CDR3 is 15 amino acids long. Germline CDR1 and CDR2: SNHLY and FYNNEI. Trimming removed 3 bases from V and 2 bases from J, with 11 bases in between. As DNA, the CDR3 is TGTGCCAGCAGTGAGAGGGCTAGCGCCTACAATGAGCAGTTCTTC. It encodes CASSERASAYNEQFF.

V and J are TRBV18 and TRBJ1-4, with 8 bases aligning to TRBD1. Germline lookup yields CDR1 KGHSH and CDR2 LQKENI. J gave up 6 bases and V 2 bases, and 8 bases lay outside the gene matches. The CDR3 covers 16 residues. CDR3 in DNA: TGTGCCAGCTCACCATTTAGACAGGGGCGCGATGAAAAACTGTTTTTT. As protein: CASSPFRQGRDEKLFF.